The text below deals with one TCR beta chain. Expressed TCRB transcripts were sequenced because the isolated RNA had all been reverse transcribed beforehand. Produced via immunoSEQ multiplex PCR; TCRdb's table is partial and in-frame only. The top ten clones hold about 2.2% of a sample with tens of thousands of clones, 60% to 80% of them seen once. This entry comes from a study of beta chain features in type 1 diabetes. This CDR3 region has 16 residues. The ends lost 0 bases at V and 5 bases at J; junction bases unmatched: 9. CDR1 is SGHNT, CDR2 YYREEE, per germline (reference sequence). This receptor was taken from a woman in her 40s in good health. Sequencing was carried out using Tregs from blood. The rearrangement links TRBV5-4 to TRBJ1-2; TRBD1 matches 8 bases. The CDR3 sequence is CASSLGTGSRRYGYTF. The CDR3 nucleotides read TGTGCCAGCAGCTTGGGGACAGGGTCTAGGAGGTATGGCTACACCTTC.